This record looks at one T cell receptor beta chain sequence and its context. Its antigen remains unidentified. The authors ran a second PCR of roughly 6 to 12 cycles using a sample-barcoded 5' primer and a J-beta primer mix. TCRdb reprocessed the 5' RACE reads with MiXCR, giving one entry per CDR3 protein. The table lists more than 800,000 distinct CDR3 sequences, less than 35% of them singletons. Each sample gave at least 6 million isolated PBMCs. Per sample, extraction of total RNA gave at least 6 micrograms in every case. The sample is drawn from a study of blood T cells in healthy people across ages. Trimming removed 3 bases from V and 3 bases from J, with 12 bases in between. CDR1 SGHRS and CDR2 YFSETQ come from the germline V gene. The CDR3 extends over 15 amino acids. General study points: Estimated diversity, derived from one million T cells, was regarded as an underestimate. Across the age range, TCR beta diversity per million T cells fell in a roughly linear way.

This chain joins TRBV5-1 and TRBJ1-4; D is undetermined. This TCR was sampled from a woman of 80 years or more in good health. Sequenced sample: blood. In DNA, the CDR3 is TGCGCCAGCAGCTCGCGACCTGGGTCTAATGAAAAACTGTTTTTT. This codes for CASSSRPGSNEKLFF.